This T cell receptor (beta chain) appears in the sequencing data of a study of human versus mouse CDR3 diversity and MHC coevolution. Findings and limits, study-wide: About 1.7 million TCR beta clonotypes were estimated for humans, the largest repertoire. Among all groups, most of the three human donors showed least clonal inequality. Human CDR3s averaged more deletions and insertions than mouse CDR3s. More than 5 MHC II alleles selected the human T cells.

With regard to this clone: The target antigen is unknown.

TCRdb keeps only in-frame clones here, not all; method: immunoSEQ multiplex PCR. Of about 60,000 clones listed, around 94% were seen once; the top ten hold about 20%. V lost 2 bases to trimming and J lost 5 bases; unmatched junction nucleotides: 3. Germline values: CDR1 SEHNR, CDR2 FQNEAQ (reference sequence). The CDR3 contains 14 residues. The sequenced sample was naive CD4+ T cells from blood. As for subset: CD45RO-negative CD62L-positive naive CD4 T cells. The rearrangement links TRBV7-9 to TRBJ2-7; 10 nucleotides agree with TRBD1. The TCR originated in a person in their 60s in good health. The CDR3 spells CASSLIGTGDEQYF. Written as DNA, the CDR3 is TGTGCCAGCAGCTTAATTGGGACAGGGGACGAGCAGTACTTC.